The clone carrying this TCR beta chain was detected only a few times. The sample is drawn from a study of blood T cell repertoires in COVID-19. Overall study context: The United States, Italy and Spain supplied acute and convalescent COVID-19 samples. T cells, B-cell-depleted T cells, or PBMCs provided the cDNA or gDNA that served as material.

Looked up from germline, CDR1 is KGHSH and CDR2 is LQKENI. The CDR3 has 13 amino acids. The junction had 4 bases not matched to a gene; V was cut back by 4 bases and J by 7 bases. As handled by the study authors: It was from reference gene primer amplification that nucleated cell counts were estimated. The assay was immunoSEQ multiplex PCR, and TCRdb's table has in-frame clones only and misses some. From that table come the V and J calls and clone size; the DNA was used to work out D and trimming. The sample has roughly 100,000 clones, about 92% seen once. The source is a woman older than 75 in a cohort sampled during active COVID-19. Sequenced material: peripheral blood. V is TRBV18 and J is TRBJ2-1, with 7 bases matching TRBD1. CDR3 sequence: CASSRDRENEQFF. The CDR3 DNA sequence: TGTGCCAGCTCACGAGACAGGGAGAATGAGCAGTTCTTC.